This T cell receptor (beta chain) stems from a study of blood T cell repertoires in COVID-19. Study context: Sites in the United States, Italy and Spain provided acute and convalescent COVID-19 samples. In each case, the material was cDNA or gDNA derived from T cells, B-cell-depleted T cells, or PBMCs.

V was pared by 6 bases and J by 9 bases, with 10 bases of the junction left unmatched. The CDR3 spans 16 residues. Germline V lookup: CDR1 MNHEY, CDR2 SMNVEV (reference sequence). The Seattle site enrolled patients during active infection and followed them longitudinally. In this sample, this clone turned up once. Method: immunoSEQ multiplex PCR; TCRdb's copy keeps in-frame clones and lacks some. The repertoire holds around 190,000 clones, 79% seen once, with approximately 5.9% in the top ten. The source of this sequence is a woman in her thirties or forties with COVID-19, enrolled during active disease. The material sequenced was peripheral blood. The rearrangement joins TRBV27 to TRBJ2-4; 14 nucleotides line up with TRBD2. The CDR3 region has the DNA TGTGCCAGCAGGAGGACTAGCGGGGGGACTCGAGGCATTCAGTACTTC. It specifies CASRRTSGGTRGIQYF.